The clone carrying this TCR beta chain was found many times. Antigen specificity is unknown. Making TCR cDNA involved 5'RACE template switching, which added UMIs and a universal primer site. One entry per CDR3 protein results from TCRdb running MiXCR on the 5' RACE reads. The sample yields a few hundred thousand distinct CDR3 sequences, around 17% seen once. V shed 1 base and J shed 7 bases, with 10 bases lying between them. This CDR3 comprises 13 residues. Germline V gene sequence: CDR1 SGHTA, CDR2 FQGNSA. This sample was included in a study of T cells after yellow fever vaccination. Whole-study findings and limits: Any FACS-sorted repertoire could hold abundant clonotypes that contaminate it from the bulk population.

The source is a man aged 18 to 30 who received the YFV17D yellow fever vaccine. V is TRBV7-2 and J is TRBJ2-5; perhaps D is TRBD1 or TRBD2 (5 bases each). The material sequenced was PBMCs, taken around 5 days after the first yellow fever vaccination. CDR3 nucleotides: TGTGCCAGCAGCTTAGGTCGGGGCGGGACCCAGTACTTC. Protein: CASSLGRGGTQYF.